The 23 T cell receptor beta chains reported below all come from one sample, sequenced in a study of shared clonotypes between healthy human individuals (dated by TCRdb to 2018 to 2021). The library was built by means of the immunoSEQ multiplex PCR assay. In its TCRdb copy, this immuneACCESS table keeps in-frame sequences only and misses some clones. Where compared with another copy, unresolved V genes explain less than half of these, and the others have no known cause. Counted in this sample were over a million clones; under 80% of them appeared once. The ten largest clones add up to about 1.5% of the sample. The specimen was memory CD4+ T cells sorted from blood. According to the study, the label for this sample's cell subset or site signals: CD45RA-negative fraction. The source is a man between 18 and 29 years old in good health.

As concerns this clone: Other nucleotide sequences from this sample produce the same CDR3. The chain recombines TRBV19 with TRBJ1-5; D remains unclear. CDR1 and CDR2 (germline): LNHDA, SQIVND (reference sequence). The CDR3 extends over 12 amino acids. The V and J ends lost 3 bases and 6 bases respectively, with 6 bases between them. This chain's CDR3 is CASSMGFQPQHF. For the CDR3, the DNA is TGTGCCAGTAGTATGGGATTTCAGCCCCAGCATTTT. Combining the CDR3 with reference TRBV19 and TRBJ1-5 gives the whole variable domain DGGITQSPKYLFRKEGQNVTLSCEQNLNHDAMYWYRQDPGQGLRLIYYSQIVNDFQKGDIAEGYSVSREKKESFPLTVTSAQKNPTAFYLCASSMGFQPQHFGDGTRLSIL.

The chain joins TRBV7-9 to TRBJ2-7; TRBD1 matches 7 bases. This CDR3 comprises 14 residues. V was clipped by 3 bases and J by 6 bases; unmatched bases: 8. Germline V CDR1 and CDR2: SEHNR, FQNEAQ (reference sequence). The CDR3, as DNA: TGTGCCAGCAGCTTGAAAGGACAGGTCTCCGAGCAGTACTTC. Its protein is CASSLKGQVSEQYF.

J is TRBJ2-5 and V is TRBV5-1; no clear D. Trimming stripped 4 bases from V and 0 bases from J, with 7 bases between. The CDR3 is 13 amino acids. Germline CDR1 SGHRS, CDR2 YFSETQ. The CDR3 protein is CASSRAYQETQYF. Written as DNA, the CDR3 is TGCGCCAGCAGCCGCGCGTACCAAGAGACCCAGTACTTC.

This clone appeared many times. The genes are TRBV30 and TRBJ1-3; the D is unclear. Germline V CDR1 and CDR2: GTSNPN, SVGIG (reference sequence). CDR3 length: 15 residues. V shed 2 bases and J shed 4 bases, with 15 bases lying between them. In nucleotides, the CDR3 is TGTGCCTGGAGTTTTACGCGAGCCGGCGGAAACACCATATATTTT. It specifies CAWSFTRAGGNTIYF.

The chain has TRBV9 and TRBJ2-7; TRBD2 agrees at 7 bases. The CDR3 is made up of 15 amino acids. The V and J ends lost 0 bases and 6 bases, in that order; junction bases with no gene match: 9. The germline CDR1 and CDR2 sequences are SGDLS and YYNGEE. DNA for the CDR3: TGTGCCAGCAGCGTAGATCGTGCGGGAGTCGGCGAGCAGTACTTC. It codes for CASSVDRAGVGEQYF. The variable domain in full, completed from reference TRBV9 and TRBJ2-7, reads DSGVTQTPKHLITATGQRVTLRCSPRSGDLSVYWYQQSLDQGLQFLIQYYNGEERAKGNILERFSAQQFPDLHSELNLSSLELGDSALYFCASSVDRAGVGEQYFGPGTRLTVT.

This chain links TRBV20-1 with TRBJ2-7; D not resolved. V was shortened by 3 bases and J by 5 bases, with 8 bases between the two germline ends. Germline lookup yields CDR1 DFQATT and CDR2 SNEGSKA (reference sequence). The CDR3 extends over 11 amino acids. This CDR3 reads CSARGPNEQYF. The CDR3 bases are TGCAGTGCTAGGGGCCCCAACGAGCAGTACTTC.

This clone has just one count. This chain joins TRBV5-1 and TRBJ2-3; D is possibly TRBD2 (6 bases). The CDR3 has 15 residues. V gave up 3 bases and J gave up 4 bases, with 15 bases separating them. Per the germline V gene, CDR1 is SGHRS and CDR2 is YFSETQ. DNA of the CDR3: TGCGCCAGCAGCTGGCAGGCGCCGGGAGCAGATACGCAGTATTTT. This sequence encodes CASSWQAPGADTQYF.

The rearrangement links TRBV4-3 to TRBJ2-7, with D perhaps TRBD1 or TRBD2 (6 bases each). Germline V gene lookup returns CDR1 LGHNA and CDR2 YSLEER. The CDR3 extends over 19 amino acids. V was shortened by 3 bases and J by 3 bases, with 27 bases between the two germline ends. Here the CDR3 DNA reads TGCGCCAGCAGCCATCTAGGGGGGTTTGGGCGCCGCCGGGACTACGAGCAGTACTTC. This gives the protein CASSHLGGFGRRRDYEQYF.

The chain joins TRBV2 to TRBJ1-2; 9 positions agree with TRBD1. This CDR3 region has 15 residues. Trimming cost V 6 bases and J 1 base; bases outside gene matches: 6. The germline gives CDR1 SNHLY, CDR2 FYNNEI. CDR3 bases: TGTGCCAGCAGAGAGCGACAGGGGGGTAACTATGGCTACACCTTC. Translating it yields CASRERQGGNYGYTF.

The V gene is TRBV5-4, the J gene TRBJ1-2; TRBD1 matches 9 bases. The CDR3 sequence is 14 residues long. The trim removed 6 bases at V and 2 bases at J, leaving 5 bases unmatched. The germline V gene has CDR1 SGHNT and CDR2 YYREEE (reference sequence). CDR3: CASIRTGENYGYTF. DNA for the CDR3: TGTGCCAGCATCCGGACAGGGGAGAACTATGGCTACACCTTC.

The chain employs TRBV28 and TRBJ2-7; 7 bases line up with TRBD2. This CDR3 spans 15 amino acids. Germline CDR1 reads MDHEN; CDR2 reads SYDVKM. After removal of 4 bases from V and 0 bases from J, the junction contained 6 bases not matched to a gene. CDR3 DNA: TGTGCCAGCAGTTACCCCCAGCGGGGCTCCTACGAGCAGTACTTC. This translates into CASSYPQRGSYEQYF.

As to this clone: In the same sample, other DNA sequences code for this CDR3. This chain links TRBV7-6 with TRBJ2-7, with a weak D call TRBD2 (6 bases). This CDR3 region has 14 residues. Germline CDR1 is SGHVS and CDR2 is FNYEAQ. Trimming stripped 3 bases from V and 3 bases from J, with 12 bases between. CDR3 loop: CASSFGTGSYEQYF. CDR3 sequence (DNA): TGTGCCAGCAGCTTTGGCACCGGGAGCTACGAGCAGTACTTC.

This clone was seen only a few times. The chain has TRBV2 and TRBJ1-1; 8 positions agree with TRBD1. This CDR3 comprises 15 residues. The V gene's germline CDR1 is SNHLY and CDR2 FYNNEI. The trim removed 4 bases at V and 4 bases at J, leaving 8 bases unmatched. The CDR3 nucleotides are TGTGCCAGCAGTGCCCGGACAGGGTTAGCCACTGAAGCTTTCTTT. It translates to CASSARTGLATEAFF.

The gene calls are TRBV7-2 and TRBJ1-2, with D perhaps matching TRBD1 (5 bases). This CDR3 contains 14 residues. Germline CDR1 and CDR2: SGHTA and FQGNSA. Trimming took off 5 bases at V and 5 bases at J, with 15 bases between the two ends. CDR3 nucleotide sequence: TGTGCCAGCAGCCCGACCGAGGGACCGTATGGCTACACCTTC. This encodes CASSPTEGPYGYTF.

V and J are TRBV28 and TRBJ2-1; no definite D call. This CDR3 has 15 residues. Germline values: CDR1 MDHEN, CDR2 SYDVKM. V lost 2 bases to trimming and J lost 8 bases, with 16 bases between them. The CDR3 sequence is CASSLGGDPRHEQFF. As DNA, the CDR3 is TGTGCCAGCAGTTTAGGTGGGGATCCCAGGCATGAGCAGTTCTTC.

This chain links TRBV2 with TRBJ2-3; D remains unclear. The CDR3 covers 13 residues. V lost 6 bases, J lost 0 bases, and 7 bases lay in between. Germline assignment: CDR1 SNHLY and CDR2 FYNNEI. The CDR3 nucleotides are TGTGCCAGCAGGGCAACTAGCACAGATACGCAGTATTTT. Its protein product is CASRATSTDTQYF.

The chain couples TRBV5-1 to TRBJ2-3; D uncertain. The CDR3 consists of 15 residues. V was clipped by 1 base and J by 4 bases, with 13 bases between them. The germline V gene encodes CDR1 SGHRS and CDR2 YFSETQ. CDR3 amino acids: CASSLFGDSADTQYF. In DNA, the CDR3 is TGCGCCAGCAGCTTGTTTGGGGATTCCGCAGATACGCAGTATTTT.

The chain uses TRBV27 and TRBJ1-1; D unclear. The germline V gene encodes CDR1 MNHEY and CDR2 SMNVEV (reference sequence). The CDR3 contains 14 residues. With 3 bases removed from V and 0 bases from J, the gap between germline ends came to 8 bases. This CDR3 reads CASSFRAVNTEAFF. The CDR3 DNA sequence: TGTGCCAGCAGTTTTAGGGCGGTGAACACTGAAGCTTTCTTT.

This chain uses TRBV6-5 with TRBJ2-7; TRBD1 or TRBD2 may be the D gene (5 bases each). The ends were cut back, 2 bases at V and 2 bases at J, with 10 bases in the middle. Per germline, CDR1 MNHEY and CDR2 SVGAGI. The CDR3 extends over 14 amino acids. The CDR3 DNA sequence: TGTGCCAGCAGTTACGGGACGTCCACCTACGAGCAGTACTTC. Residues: CASSYGTSTYEQYF.

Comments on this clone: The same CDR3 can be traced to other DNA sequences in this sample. The CDR3 sequence is CASSRGPQETQYF. The CDR3 region has the DNA TGCGCCAGCAGCCGTGGGCCCCAAGAGACCCAGTACTTC. The V and J genes are TRBV4-1 and TRBJ2-5; D call uncertain. With 4 bases removed from V and 1 base from J, the gap between germline ends came to 7 bases. CDR3 size: 13 residues. Germline lookup yields CDR1 MGHRA and CDR2 YSYEKL.

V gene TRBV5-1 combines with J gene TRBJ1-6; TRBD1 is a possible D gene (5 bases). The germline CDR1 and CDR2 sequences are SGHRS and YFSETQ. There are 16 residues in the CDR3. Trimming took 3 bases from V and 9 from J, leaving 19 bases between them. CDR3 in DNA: TGCGCCAGCAGCTCCACAGGCTCGAAAGATGGTTCACCCCTCCACTTT. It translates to CASSSTGSKDGSPLHF.

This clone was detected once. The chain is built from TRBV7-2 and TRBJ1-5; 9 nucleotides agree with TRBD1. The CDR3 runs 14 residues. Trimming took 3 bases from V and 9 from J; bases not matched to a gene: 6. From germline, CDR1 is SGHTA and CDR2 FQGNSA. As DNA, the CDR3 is TGTGCCAGCAGCTTGTTGACAGGGGGAATGCCCCAGCATTTT. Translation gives CASSLLTGGMPQHF.

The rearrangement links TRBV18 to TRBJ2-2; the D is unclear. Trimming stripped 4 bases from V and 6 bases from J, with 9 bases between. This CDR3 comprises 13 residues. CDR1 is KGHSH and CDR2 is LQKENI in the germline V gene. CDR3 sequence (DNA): TGTGCCAGCTCACTCCCCGGTGCCGGGGAGCTGTTTTTT. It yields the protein CASSLPGAGELFF. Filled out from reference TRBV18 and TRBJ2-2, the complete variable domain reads NAGVMQNPRHLVRRRGQEARLRCSPMKGHSHVYWYRQLPEEGLKFMVYLQKENIIDESGMPKERFSAEFPKEGPSILRIQQVVRGDSAAYFCASSLPGAGELFFGEGSRLTVL.